The 8 T cell receptor beta chains reported below all come from one sample, sequenced in a study of blood T cell repertoires in COVID-19. The protocol was immunoSEQ multiplex PCR, while the TCRdb copy is restricted to in-frame clones and leaves out a portion. The table includes about 210,000 clones, 60% to 85% detected once. Specimen: peripheral blood. The receptor set was obtained from a woman between 70 and 85 years old with acute or convalescent COVID-19.

The chain links TRBV6-2 or TRBV6-3 to TRBJ2-5; possibly TRBD2 for D (5 bases). This CDR3 is 13 amino acids long. Germline V gene data show CDR1 as MNHEY and CDR2 as SVGEGT. Trimming shortened V by 2 bases and J by 4 bases, and 8 bases separated the two germline ends. The CDR3 spells CASSYRAGETQYF. The CDR3 DNA reads as TGTGCCAGCAGTTACAGGGCGGGAGAGACCCAGTACTTC.

J is TRBJ2-4 and V is TRBV3-1 (or the pseudogene TRBV3-2); D gene uncertain. Germline V lookup: CDR1 LGHDT, CDR2 YNNKEL (reference sequence). V was shortened by 4 bases and J by 3 bases, with 19 bases between the two germline ends. The CDR3 runs 17 residues. The CDR3 spells CASSPKFGRGGKNIQYF. In nucleotides, the CDR3 is TGTGCCAGCAGCCCAAAGTTTGGCCGCGGTGGCAAAAACATTCAGTACTTC.

The rearrangement links TRBV6-5 to TRBJ2-3; TRBD1 is a possible D gene (5 bases). There are 12 residues in the CDR3. V gave up 6 bases and J gave up 13 bases, with 17 bases separating them. Per the germline V gene, CDR1 is MNHEY and CDR2 is SVGAGI. The CDR3 DNA sequence: TGTGCCAGCAGCCCGAGGCAGGGCAGGGAGTATTTT. Its protein product is CASSPRQGREYF.

The chain joins TRBV24-1 to TRBJ1-2; TRBD1 matches at 7 bases. The CDR3 extends over 13 amino acids. Germline V gene data show CDR1 as KGHDR and CDR2 as SFDVKD. V trimming: 9 bases; J trimming: 2 bases; junction bases outside the gene matches: 5. The CDR3 spells CATGGGDNYGYTF. CDR3 DNA sequence: TGTGCCACCGGAGGGGGCGACAACTATGGCTACACCTTC.

This chain connects TRBV7-2 to TRBJ2-1; D might be TRBD1 (6 bases). Trimming shortened V by 1 base and J by 3 bases, and 10 bases separated the two germline ends. CDR3 length equals 15 residues. The germline gives CDR1 SGHTA, CDR2 FQGNSA. The CDR3 sequence is CASSLVSDSYNEQFF. The DNA for the CDR3 is TGTGCCAGCAGCTTAGTTTCGGACAGCTACAATGAGCAGTTCTTC.

The gene calls are TRBV6-5 and TRBJ1-5; a possible D gene is TRBD1 (5 bases). The V gene lost 11 bases and the J gene lost 1 base, with 18 bases spanning the gap. Germline lookup yields CDR1 MNHEY and CDR2 SVGAGI. The CDR3 length is 15 residues. The DNA for the CDR3 is TGTGCCGCTCACCCCGTTCAGGGAAGCAATCAGCCCCAGCATTTT. Protein sequence: CAAHPVQGSNQPQHF.

This chain connects TRBV10-3 to TRBJ1-3, with D possibly TRBD1 on 6 matching bases. CDR1 and CDR2 from the germline V gene are ENHRY and SYGVKD. The CDR3 sequence is 15 residues long. V lost 6 bases and J 5 bases, leaving 17 bases between the germline ends. The CDR3 nucleotides are TGTGCCATCAGGGGACCGGGGCAGGGGAGAAACACCATATATTTT. Its protein product is CAIRGPGQGRNTIYF.

The chain links TRBV19 to TRBJ2-5, with D possibly TRBD2 on 5 matching bases. V lost 6 bases to trimming and J lost 2 bases, with 13 bases between them. Germline loops: CDR1 LNHDA, CDR2 SQIVND (reference sequence). This CDR3 contains 14 residues. The CDR3 DNA follows: TGTGCCAGTAGCAGCGGCCAGTTGCAAGAGACCCAGTACTTC. Its protein product is CASSSGQLQETQYF.